Listed below are T cell receptor beta chains from one sample, sequenced in a study of blood T cell repertoires in COVID-19. Clones were sequenced by immunoSEQ multiplex PCR, and TCRdb holds only the in-frame ones, with some missing. The table lists around 300,000 clones, 80% to 90% of them singletons, with about 11% in the top ten. Input material: peripheral blood. These receptors were collected from an older woman with acute or convalescent COVID-19. The CDR3 runs from the conserved cysteine through the conserved F or W. Each record gives: CDR3 protein, CDR3 DNA, J gene, clone size, V gene, D gene. D genes are given only for firm matches. Expanded clones get a size class; other rows say once, few or many, or leave the size out.

CASEAGGKETQYF TGTGCCAGCGAAGCGGGGGGCAAAGAGACCCAGTACTTC TRBJ2-5 . TRBV2 TRBD2
CAWSVPSKRQETQYF TGTGCCTGGAGTGTACCATCGAAGCGGCAAGAGACCCAGTACTTC TRBJ2-5 few TRBV30 .
CASSKGGRRTDTQYF TGTGCCAGCAGCAAGGGGGGACGGCGCACAGATACGCAGTATTTT TRBJ2-3 . TRBV21-1 .
CASSEKLTGPYGYTF TGTGCCAGCAGTGAAAAGTTGACAGGCCCCTATGGCTACACCTTC TRBJ1-2 . TRBV6-1 .
CASSKQGISYEQYF TGTGCCAGCAGCAAACAGGGAATCTCCTACGAGCAGTACTTC TRBJ2-7 . TRBV21-1 .
CASAGGSGNTIYF TGTGCCAGTGCGGGGGGGAGTGGAAACACCATATATTTT TRBJ1-3 . TRBV12-3/TRBV12-4 .
CASSVEAHSGNTIYF TGTGCCAGCAGCGTCGAGGCGCACTCTGGAAACACCATATATTTT TRBJ1-3 . TRBV7-2 .
CASRTGQGGTGELFF TGTGCCAGCAGAACCGGACAGGGGGGCACCGGGGAGCTGTTTTTT TRBJ2-2 once TRBV11-2 TRBD1
CASSEWLAGGGDTQYF TGTGCCAGCAGTGAATGGTTAGCGGGGGGAGGAGATACGCAGTATTTT TRBJ2-3 . TRBV2 TRBD2
CASSEGGTGGHGYTF TGTGCCAGCAGTGAAGGGGGAACAGGGGGCCATGGCTACACCTTC TRBJ1-2 . TRBV6-1 TRBD1
CATSTAQVREQFF TGTGCCACCAGCACAGCACAGGTACGGGAGCAGTTCTTC TRBJ2-1 . TRBV15 .
CASRGGKPLSYEQYF TGTGCCAGCAGGGGGGGAAAGCCCTTATCCTACGAGCAGTACTTC TRBJ2-7 . TRBV6-5 .
CASKSHETNEKLFF TGTGCCAGTAAATCCCACGAGACTAATGAAAAACTGTTTTTT TRBJ1-4 . TRBV19 .
CASRPGGGEKLFF TGTGCCAGCAGACCAGGGGGTGGTGAAAAACTGTTTTTT TRBJ1-4 once TRBV6-5 TRBD1
CASRPAGTEETQYF TGTGCCAGCAGACCCGCCGGGACAGAAGAGACCCAGTACTTC TRBJ2-5 . TRBV7-2 TRBD1
CASSLRGGSGPKAFF TGCGCCAGCAGCTTGAGGGGGGGATCGGGCCCCAAAGCTTTCTTT TRBJ1-1 . TRBV5-1 .
CASSRGGQGIYEQYF TGTGCCAGCAGCCGTGGGGGACAGGGGATTTACGAGCAGTACTTC TRBJ2-7 . TRBV3-1/TRBV3-2 TRBD1
CASSRGGDYGYTF TGTGCCAGTAGTAGGGGAGGTGACTATGGCTACACCTTC TRBJ1-2 . TRBV19 .
CASRPGQGNEKLFF TGTGCCAGCAGGCCGGGACAAGGGAATGAAAAACTGTTTTTT TRBJ1-4 once TRBV7-9 .
CASSPQTGLYEQYF TGTGCCAGCAGCCCTCAGACAGGTCTGTACGAGCAGTACTTC TRBJ2-7 . TRBV9 .
CASTRQGRINEQFF TGTGCCAGCACCAGACAGGGTAGGATCAATGAGCAGTTCTTC TRBJ2-1 . TRBV2 TRBD1
CSVHNERTGGFEAFF TGCAGCGTCCACAACGAAAGGACAGGGGGCTTTGAAGCTTTCTTT TRBJ1-1 . TRBV29-1 TRBD1
CASSILTGAGANVLTF TGTGCCAGTAGTATCCTGACAGGGGCTGGGGCCAACGTCCTGACTTTC TRBJ2-6 . TRBV19 TRBD1
CASSEYGAGTGSYEQYF TGTGCCAGCAGTGAATATGGGGCGGGGACGGGATCCTACGAGCAGTACTTC TRBJ2-7 . TRBV25-1 .
CASSSSGTGSYNEQFF TGTGCCAGCAGCTCTTCCGGGACAGGGTCATACAATGAGCAGTTCTTC TRBJ2-1 . TRBV11-3 TRBD1
CASSAQGSTGELFF TGTGCCAGCAGCGCACAGGGATCCACCGGGGAGCTGTTTTTT TRBJ2-2 . TRBV7-2 .
CASSFSRGNYGYTF TGTGCCAGCAGCTTTAGCAGGGGTAACTATGGCTACACCTTC TRBJ1-2 . TRBV11-2 .
CASSGGQGRGDTEAFF TGCGCCAGCAGCGGTGGACAGGGTCGAGGGGACACTGAAGCTTTCTTT TRBJ1-1 . TRBV5-1 TRBD1
CASSPLPTSRMVTDTQYF TGTGCCAGCTCACCTCTACCGACTAGTCGCATGGTTACAGATACGCAGTATTTT TRBJ2-3 . TRBV18 .
CASSPGAQREKLFF TGCGCCAGCAGCCCTGGGGCGCAGAGGGAAAAACTGTTTTTT TRBJ1-4 . TRBV5-1 .
CASSPSLAAGELFF TGTGCCAGCTCACCATCCCTGGCGGCCGGGGAGCTGTTTTTT TRBJ2-2 few TRBV18 .
CASSRGGAGLSYTF TGTGCCAGCAGCCGGGGGGGCGCGGGTCTTAGCTACACCTTC TRBJ1-2 few TRBV5-4 .
CARGGATDTQYF TGTGCCAGGGGAGGTGCCACAGATACGCAGTATTTT TRBJ2-3 . TRBV2 .
CASSIGTGGITEAFF TGTGCCAGCAGCATTGGGACAGGGGGAATAACTGAAGCTTTCTTT TRBJ1-1 once TRBV9 TRBD1
CASSFKRGGTGELFF TGTGCCAGCAGCTTTAAGAGAGGGGGCACCGGGGAGCTGTTTTTT TRBJ2-2 . TRBV7-9 .
CASSDLEGVSGVGDTQYF TGTGCCAGCAGCGACCTCGAGGGGGTTAGCGGGGTCGGGGATACGCAGTATTTT TRBJ2-3 . TRBV28 TRBD2
CASSQAGTEYGYTF TGTGCCAGCAGCCAAGCCGGGACAGAGTATGGCTACACCTTC TRBJ1-2 . TRBV3-1/TRBV3-2 TRBD1
CASRGTPGTLYGYTF TGTGCCAGCAGGGGAACTCCAGGGACACTCTATGGCTACACCTTC TRBJ1-2 . TRBV6-5 .
CASSLVPASSSYNEQFF TGCGCCAGCAGCTTGGTGCCTGCCTCTAGCTCCTACAATGAGCAGTTCTTC TRBJ2-1 . TRBV5-1 .
CASSQGGGPLPYTF TGTGCCAGCAGCCAAGGCGGGGGGCCCCTTCCCTACACCTTC TRBJ1-2 . TRBV3-1/TRBV3-2 .
CATSYQGEYDGYTF TGTGCCACCAGCTATCAGGGTGAATACGATGGCTACACCTTC TRBJ1-2 . TRBV15 .
CASSLSYTGELFF TGTGCCAGCAGTTTATCGTACACCGGGGAGCTGTTTTTT TRBJ2-2 . TRBV12-3/TRBV12-4 .
CASSQVLFPGTVSTSPLHF TGTGCCAGCAGCCAAGTCCTCTTCCCGGGGACAGTAAGTACTTCACCCCTCCACTTT TRBJ1-6 . TRBV3-1/TRBV3-2 TRBD1
CSAFSAMNTEAFF TGCAGCGCCTTCAGTGCCATGAACACTGAAGCTTTCTTT TRBJ1-1 . TRBV29-1 .
CATSGKGLAGVNEQFF TGTGCCACCAGTGGCAAGGGGCTAGCGGGGGTCAATGAGCAGTTCTTC TRBJ2-1 . TRBV24-1 TRBD2
CASSGDRAPDTQYF TGCGCCAGCAGCGGGGACAGGGCCCCCGATACGCAGTATTTT TRBJ2-3 . TRBV5-1 TRBD1
CASSPGQGSPLHF TGTGCCAGCAGTCCGGGACAGGGTTCACCCCTCCACTTT TRBJ1-6 . TRBV2 TRBD1
CASSPDRNYGYTF TGTGCCAGCAGTCCCGACAGGAACTATGGCTACACCTTC TRBJ1-2 . TRBV12-3/TRBV12-4 .
CASTVGQTLYGYTF TGTGCCAGCACTGTGGGACAGACACTTTATGGCTACACCTTC TRBJ1-2 . TRBV6-5 TRBD1
CASRRQGLGTGELFF TGTGCCAGCAGACGACAGGGCCTGGGAACCGGGGAGCTGTTTTTT TRBJ2-2 . TRBV5-5 TRBD1
CASSRLKTSPLHF TGTGCCAGCAGCCGACTAAAGACATCACCCCTCCACTTT TRBJ1-6 . TRBV12-3/TRBV12-4 .
CSVLTAGTQAFF TGCAGCGTTTTGACAGCCGGTACCCAAGCTTTCTTT TRBJ1-1 . TRBV29-1 .
CASSLARGNYEQYF TGCGCCAGCAGCTTGGCCAGGGGTAACTACGAGCAGTACTTC TRBJ2-7 . TRBV5-1 .
CASSFRSSWDRDGYTF TGTGCCAGCAGCTTCCGTAGTAGTTGGGACAGGGATGGCTACACCTTC TRBJ1-2 . TRBV7-2 TRBD1
CASSSDQGFDEQYF TGTGCCAGCAGCTCCGACCAGGGGTTCGACGAGCAGTACTTC TRBJ2-7 . TRBV7-9 .